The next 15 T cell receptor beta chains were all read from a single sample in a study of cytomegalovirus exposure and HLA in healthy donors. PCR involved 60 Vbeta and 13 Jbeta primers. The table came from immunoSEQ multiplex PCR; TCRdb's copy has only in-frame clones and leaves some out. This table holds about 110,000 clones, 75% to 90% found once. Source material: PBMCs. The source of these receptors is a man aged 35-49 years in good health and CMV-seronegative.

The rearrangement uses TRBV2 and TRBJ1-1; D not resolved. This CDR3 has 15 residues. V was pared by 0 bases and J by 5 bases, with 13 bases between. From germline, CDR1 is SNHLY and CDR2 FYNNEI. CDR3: CASSEALTSGTEAFF. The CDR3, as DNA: TGTGCCAGCAGTGAAGCGCTTACATCGGGGACTGAAGCTTTCTTT.

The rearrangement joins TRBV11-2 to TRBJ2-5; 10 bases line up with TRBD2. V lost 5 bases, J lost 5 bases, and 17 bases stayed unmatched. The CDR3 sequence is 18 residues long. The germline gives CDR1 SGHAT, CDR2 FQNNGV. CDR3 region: CASSTARASGGYLETQYF. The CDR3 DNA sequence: TGTGCCAGCAGCACCGCCCGGGCTAGCGGGGGTTACCTGGAGACCCAGTACTTC.

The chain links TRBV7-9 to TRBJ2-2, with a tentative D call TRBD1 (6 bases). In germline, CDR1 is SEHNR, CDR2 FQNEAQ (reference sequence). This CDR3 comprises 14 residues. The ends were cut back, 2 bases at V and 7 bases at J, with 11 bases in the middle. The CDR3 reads CASSLRQDSGELFF. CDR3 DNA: TGTGCCAGCAGCTTAAGACAGGACAGCGGGGAGCTGTTTTTT.

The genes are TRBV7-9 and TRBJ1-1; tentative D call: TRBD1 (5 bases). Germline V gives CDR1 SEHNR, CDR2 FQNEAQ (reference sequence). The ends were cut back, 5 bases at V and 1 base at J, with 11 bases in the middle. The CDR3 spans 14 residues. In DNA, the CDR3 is TGTGCCAGCAGCCTGACAGACTCGAACACTGAAGCTTTCTTT. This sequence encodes CASSLTDSNTEAFF.

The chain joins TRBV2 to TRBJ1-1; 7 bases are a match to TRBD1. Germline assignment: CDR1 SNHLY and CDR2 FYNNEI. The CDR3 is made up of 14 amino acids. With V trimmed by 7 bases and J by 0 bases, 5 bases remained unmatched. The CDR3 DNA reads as TGTGCCAGCAACCCCGACAGGGTGAACACTGAAGCTTTCTTT. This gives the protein CASNPDRVNTEAFF.

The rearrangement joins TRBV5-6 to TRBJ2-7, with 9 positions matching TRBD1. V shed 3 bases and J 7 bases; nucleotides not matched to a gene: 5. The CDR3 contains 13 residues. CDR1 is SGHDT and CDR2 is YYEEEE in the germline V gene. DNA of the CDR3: TGTGCCAGCAGCTACTCCGGGACAGGGGAGCAGTACTTC. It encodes CASSYSGTGEQYF. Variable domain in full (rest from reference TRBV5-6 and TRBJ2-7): DAGVTQSPTHLIKTRGQQVTLRCSPKSGHDTVSWYQQALGQGPQFIFQYYEEEERQRGNFPDRFSGHQFPNYSSELNVNALLLGDSALYLCASSYSGTGEQYFGPGTRLTVT.

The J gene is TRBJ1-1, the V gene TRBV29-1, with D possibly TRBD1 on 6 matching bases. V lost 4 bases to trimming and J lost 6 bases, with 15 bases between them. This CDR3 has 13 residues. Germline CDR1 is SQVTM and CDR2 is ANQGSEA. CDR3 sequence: CSVVRQEKSEAFF. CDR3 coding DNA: TGCAGCGTTGTTCGACAGGAAAAATCTGAAGCTTTCTTT.

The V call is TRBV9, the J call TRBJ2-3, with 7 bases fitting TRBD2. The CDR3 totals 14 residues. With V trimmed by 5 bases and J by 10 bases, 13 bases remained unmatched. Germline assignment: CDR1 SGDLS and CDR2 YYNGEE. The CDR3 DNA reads TGTGCCAGCAGTTCCTGGGGGACTAATGTAGCGCAGTATTTT. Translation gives CASSSWGTNVAQYF.

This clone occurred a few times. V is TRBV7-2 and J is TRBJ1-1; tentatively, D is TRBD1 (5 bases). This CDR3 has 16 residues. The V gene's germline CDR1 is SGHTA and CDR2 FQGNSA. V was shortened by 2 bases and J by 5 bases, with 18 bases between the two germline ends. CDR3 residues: CASSLSPGGVRTEAFF. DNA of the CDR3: TGTGCCAGCAGCTTAAGCCCCGGGGGGGTGCGGACTGAAGCTTTCTTT.

CDR3 amino acids: CASSLQAGNTIYF. CDR3 sequence (DNA): TGTGCCAGCAGCTTACAGGCTGGAAACACCATATATTTT. V and J are TRBV7-9 and TRBJ1-3; D is undetermined. The CDR3 is 13 amino acids. V shed 2 bases and J shed 2 bases, with 4 bases lying between them. Germline V gene sequence: CDR1 SEHNR, CDR2 FQNEAQ (reference sequence). The whole variable domain, remainder taken from reference TRBV7-9 and TRBJ1-3, is DTGVSQNPRHKITKRGQNVTFRCDPISEHNRLYWYRQTLGQGPEFLTYFQNEAQLEKSRLLSDRFSAERPKGSFSTLEIQRTEQGDSAMYLCASSLQAGNTIYFGEGSWLTVV.

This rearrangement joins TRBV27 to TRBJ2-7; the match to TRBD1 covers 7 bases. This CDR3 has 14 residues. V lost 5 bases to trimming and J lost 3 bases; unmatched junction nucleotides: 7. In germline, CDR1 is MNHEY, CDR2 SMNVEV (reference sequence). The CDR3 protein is CASSPPGQLYEQYF. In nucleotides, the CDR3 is TGTGCCAGCAGTCCCCCGGGACAGCTCTACGAGCAGTACTTC.

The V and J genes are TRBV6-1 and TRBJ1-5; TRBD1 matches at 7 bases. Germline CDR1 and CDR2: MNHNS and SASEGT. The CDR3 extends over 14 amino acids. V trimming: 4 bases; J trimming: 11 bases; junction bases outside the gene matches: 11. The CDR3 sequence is CASSATGVALSQHF. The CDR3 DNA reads TGTGCCAGCAGTGCAACAGGGGTGGCTTTATCCCAGCATTTT.

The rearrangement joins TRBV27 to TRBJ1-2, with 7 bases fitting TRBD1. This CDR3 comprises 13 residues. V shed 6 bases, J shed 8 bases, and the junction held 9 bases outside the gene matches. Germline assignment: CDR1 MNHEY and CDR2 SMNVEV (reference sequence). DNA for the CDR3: TGTGCCAGCAGCTTGACAGGGACTTTCGGCTACACCTTC. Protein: CASSLTGTFGYTF.

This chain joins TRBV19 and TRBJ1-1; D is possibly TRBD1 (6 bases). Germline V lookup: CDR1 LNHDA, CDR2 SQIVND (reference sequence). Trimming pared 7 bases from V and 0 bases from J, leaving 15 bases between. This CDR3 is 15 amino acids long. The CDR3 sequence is CASTPTGPMNTEAFF. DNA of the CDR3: TGTGCCAGTACTCCGACAGGACCCATGAACACTGAAGCTTTCTTT.

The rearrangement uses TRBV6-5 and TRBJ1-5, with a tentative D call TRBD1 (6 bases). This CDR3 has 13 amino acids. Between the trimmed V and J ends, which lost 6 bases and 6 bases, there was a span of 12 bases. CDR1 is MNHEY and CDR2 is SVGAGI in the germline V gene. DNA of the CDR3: TGTGCCAGCAGCCCCAGGGGCAGTCAGCCCCAGCATTTT. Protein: CASSPRGSQPQHF.